Listed below are T cell receptor beta chains from one sample, sequenced in a study of T cells in Graves' hyperthyroidism and ophthalmopathy. TCRdb independently ran MiXCR on the multiplex PCR reads; one entry per CDR3 protein. Among about 570,000 distinct CDR3 sequences listed, 46% were seen once. Source material: peripheral blood or thyroid tissue (not recorded which). Receptors originate from an adult woman with Graves' disease, either hyperthyroidism or ophthalmopathy (not recorded which). Each CDR3 is given with its conserved first and last residue.

j_call: TRBJ2-7; v_call: TRBV20-1; cdr3_aa: CSSGTGSGEQYF
j_call: TRBJ1-6; v_call: TRBV7-8; cdr3_aa: CASNDRVGSPLHF
j_call: TRBJ1-3; v_call: TRBV15; cdr3_aa: CATSRDLSSFAGSGNTIYF
j_call: TRBJ2-3; v_call: TRBV20-1; cdr3_aa: CSARDRTGTDTQYF
j_call: TRBJ2-2; v_call: TRBV5-1; cdr3_aa: CASSDYVGTGELFF
j_call: TRBJ2-7; v_call: TRBV15; cdr3_aa: CATSRAASGGPEQYF
j_call: TRBJ2-2; v_call: TRBV10-3; cdr3_aa: CAIRGELFF
j_call: TRBJ2-6; v_call: TRBV19; cdr3_aa: CASHPEGYSGANVLTF
j_call: TRBJ2-5; v_call: TRBV2; cdr3_aa: CASSRATGVGQPQYF
j_call: TRBJ1-1; v_call: TRBV10-1; cdr3_aa: CASRDSLNTEAFF
j_call: TRBJ2-7; v_call: TRBV11-2; cdr3_aa: CASNSQGRIYEQYF
j_call: TRBJ2-3; v_call: TRBV5-1; cdr3_aa: CASTWSGSTDTQYF
j_call: TRBJ2-3; v_call: TRBV20-1; cdr3_aa: CSAPAEADTDTQYF
j_call: TRBJ1-5; v_call: TRBV5-1; cdr3_aa: CASSSPGRNQPQHF
j_call: TRBJ1-2; v_call: TRBV20-1; cdr3_aa: CSAWGGVRYGYTF
j_call: TRBJ1-1; v_call: TRBV28; cdr3_aa: CASSLWDRMNTEAFF
j_call: TRBJ2-7; v_call: TRBV7-6; cdr3_aa: CTSSAAGTGEYEQYF
j_call: TRBJ2-2; v_call: TRBV12-3/TRBV12-4; cdr3_aa: CASSLGRLSTGELFF
j_call: TRBJ2-7; v_call: TRBV10-3; cdr3_aa: CAISENYEQYF
j_call: TRBJ2-7; v_call: TRBV5-1; cdr3_aa: CASRIENLSYEQYF
j_call: TRBJ1-4; v_call: TRBV2; cdr3_aa: CASSVQLAEKLFF
j_call: TRBJ2-7; v_call: TRBV18; cdr3_aa: CASSEGAGEPYEQYF
j_call: TRBJ1-2; v_call: TRBV5-1; cdr3_aa: CASSLEEGAHYGYTF
j_call: TRBJ1-6; v_call: TRBV5-4; cdr3_aa: CASSNRAYNSPLHF
j_call: TRBJ2-5; v_call: TRBV7-2; cdr3_aa: CASSPRTAYPDF
j_call: TRBJ2-7; v_call: TRBV7-2; cdr3_aa: CASSPTADYEQYF
j_call: TRBJ2-7; v_call: TRBV4-1; cdr3_aa: CASSQDPQGTRWAEQYF
j_call: TRBJ1-6; v_call: TRBV2; cdr3_aa: CASSSGQGLSPLHF
j_call: TRBJ2-2; v_call: TRBV6-4; cdr3_aa: CASSDRGIGELFF
j_call: TRBJ1-1; v_call: TRBV14; cdr3_aa: CASSQVTTAENTEAFF
j_call: TRBJ1-6; v_call: TRBV7-3; cdr3_aa: CASSLESSYNSPLHF
j_call: TRBJ2-1; v_call: TRBV19; cdr3_aa: CASSREGTVRNEQFF
j_call: TRBJ1-6; v_call: TRBV7-9; cdr3_aa: CTSSHGRIQGANSPLHF
j_call: TRBJ1-1; v_call: TRBV5-1; cdr3_aa: CASSVRQGRDTEAFF
j_call: TRBJ1-1; v_call: TRBV20-1; cdr3_aa: CSASGTSYTEAFF
j_call: TRBJ1-2; v_call: TRBV9; cdr3_aa: CASSVGGDRGNYGYTF
j_call: TRBJ2-6; v_call: TRBV20-1; cdr3_aa: CSARAGVTYVLTF
j_call: TRBJ1-5; v_call: TRBV4-1; cdr3_aa: CASSQGFHRARGQPQHF
j_call: TRBJ1-5; v_call: TRBV10-2; cdr3_aa: CASSESRGLVTQPQHF
j_call: TRBJ1-1; v_call: TRBV7-9; cdr3_aa: CASGEDNTEAFF
j_call: TRBJ1-1; v_call: TRBV2; cdr3_aa: CASRVRGSGNTEAFF
j_call: TRBJ2-7; v_call: TRBV11-2; cdr3_aa: CASSIMWDPSSHEQYF
j_call: TRBJ2-3; v_call: TRBV10-3; cdr3_aa: CAVGDTQYF
j_call: TRBJ2-7; v_call: TRBV20-1; cdr3_aa: CSARVGTGFYEQYF
j_call: TRBJ2-5; v_call: TRBV29-1; cdr3_aa: CSVEMGGTGETQYF
j_call: TRBJ2-2; v_call: TRBV11-2; cdr3_aa: CASSLEGTGVPGELFF
j_call: TRBJ2-7; v_call: TRBV28; cdr3_aa: CASQRGDIYEQYF
j_call: TRBJ2-7; v_call: TRBV7-6; cdr3_aa: CASSHPLAAYEQYF
j_call: TRBJ1-2; v_call: TRBV9; cdr3_aa: CASSVVANYGYTF
j_call: TRBJ1-1; v_call: TRBV11-2; cdr3_aa: CASSFEMNTEAFF